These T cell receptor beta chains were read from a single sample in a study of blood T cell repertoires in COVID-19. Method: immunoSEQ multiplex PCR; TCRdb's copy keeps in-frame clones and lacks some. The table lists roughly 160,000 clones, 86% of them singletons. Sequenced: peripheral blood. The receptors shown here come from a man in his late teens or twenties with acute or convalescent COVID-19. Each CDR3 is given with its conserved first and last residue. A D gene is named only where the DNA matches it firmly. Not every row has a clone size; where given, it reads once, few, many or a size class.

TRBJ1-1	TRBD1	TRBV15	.	CATSSRDRVNTEAFF	TGTGCCACCAGCAGCAGAGACAGGGTGAACACTGAAGCTTTCTTT
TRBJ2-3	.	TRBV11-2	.	CASSPQGHTTDTQYF	TGTGCCAGCAGCCCACAGGGCCACACAACAGATACGCAGTATTTT
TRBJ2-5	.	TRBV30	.	CAWSGGLQKETQYF	TGTGCCTGGAGTGGAGGACTACAGAAAGAGACCCAGTACTTC
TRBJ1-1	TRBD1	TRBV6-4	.	CASRVHRDRGQGTEAFF	TGTGCCAGCAGGGTCCATCGGGACAGGGGGCAGGGCACTGAAGCTTTCTTT
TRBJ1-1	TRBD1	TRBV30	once	CAWSVPRWTGGFTEAFF	TGTGCCTGGAGTGTCCCAAGGTGGACAGGGGGCTTCACTGAAGCTTTCTTT
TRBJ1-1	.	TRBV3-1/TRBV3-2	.	CASSEGVVNTEAFF	TGTGCCAGCAGCGAAGGAGTGGTGAACACTGAAGCTTTCTTT
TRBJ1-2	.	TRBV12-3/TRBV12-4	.	CASSRGDYGYTF	TGTGCCAGCAGCCGGGGAGACTATGGCTACACCTTC
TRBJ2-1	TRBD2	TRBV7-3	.	CASSPLLAGGRNEQFF	TGTGCCAGCAGTCCCCTATTAGCGGGGGGGCGCAATGAGCAGTTCTTC
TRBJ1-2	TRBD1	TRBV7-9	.	CASSPLGQHYGYTF	TGTGCCAGCAGCCCGCTGGGACAGCACTATGGCTACACCTTC
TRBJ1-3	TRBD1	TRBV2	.	CASSATGTGNTIYF	TGTGCCAGCAGCGCGACAGGGACTGGAAACACCATATATTTT
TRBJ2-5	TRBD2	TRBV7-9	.	CASSFRTSGGQETQYF	TGTGCCAGCAGCTTCCGGACTAGCGGGGGGCAAGAGACCCAGTACTTC
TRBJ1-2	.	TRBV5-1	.	CASSLEAVRTVNYGYTF	TGCGCCAGCAGCTTGGAGGCGGTACGGACAGTTAACTATGGCTACACCTTC
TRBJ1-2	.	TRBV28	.	CASSPGLDSNYGYTF	TGTGCCAGCAGTCCGGGACTCGATTCTAACTATGGCTACACCTTC
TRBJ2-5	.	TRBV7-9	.	CASSGGRGALLETQYF	TGTGCCAGCAGCGGAGGGAGGGGGGCGCTTCTTGAGACCCAGTACTTC
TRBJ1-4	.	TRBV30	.	CAWSVWGPGREKLFF	TGTGCCTGGAGTGTTTGGGGGCCGGGGCGTGAAAAACTGTTTTTT
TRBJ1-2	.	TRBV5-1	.	CASSLGQEDGYTF	TGCGCCAGCAGCTTGGGACAGGAGGATGGCTACACCTTC
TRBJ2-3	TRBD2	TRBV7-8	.	CASSPRTSINTDTQYF	TGTGCCAGCAGCCCCAGGACTAGCATCAACACAGATACGCAGTATTTT
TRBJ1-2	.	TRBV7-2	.	CASRQAPVAIGNYGYTF	TGTGCCAGCAGACAGGCCCCGGTCGCCATTGGCAACTATGGCTACACCTTC
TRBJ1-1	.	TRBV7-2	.	CASSLVPGMNTEAFF	TGTGCCAGCAGCTTAGTGCCAGGGATGAACACTGAAGCTTTCTTT
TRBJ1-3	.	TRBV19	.	CASSMERSSGNTIYF	TGTGCCAGTAGTATGGAAAGGAGCTCTGGAAACACCATATATTTT
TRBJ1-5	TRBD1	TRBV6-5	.	CASRYTGGSNQPQHF	TGTGCCAGCAGATACACAGGGGGCAGCAATCAGCCCCAGCATTTT
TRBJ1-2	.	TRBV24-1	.	CATSDRDFYGYTF	TGTGCCACCAGTGACAGGGATTTCTATGGCTACACCTTC
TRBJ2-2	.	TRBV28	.	CASSGTWDRSNTGELFF	TGTGCCAGCAGTGGGACTTGGGACAGATCGAACACCGGGGAGCTGTTTTTT
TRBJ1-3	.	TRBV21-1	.	CASSKVPGFSGNTIYF	TGTGCCAGCAGCAAAGTTCCAGGCTTCTCTGGAAACACCATATATTTT
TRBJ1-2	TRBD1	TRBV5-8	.	CASSWDRGRLLNYGYTF	TGTGCCAGCAGCTGGGACAGGGGGAGGCTACTGAACTATGGCTACACCTTC
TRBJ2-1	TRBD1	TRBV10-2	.	CASRGGGTGDHEQFF	TGCGCCAGCAGGGGAGGTGGGACAGGGGATCATGAGCAGTTCTTC
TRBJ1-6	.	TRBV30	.	CAWSVTVRGSPLHF	TGTGCCTGGAGTGTAACCGTCAGGGGTTCACCCCTCCACTTT
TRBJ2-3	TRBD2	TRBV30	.	CAFQTSGVVDTQYF	TGTGCCTTCCAGACTAGCGGGGTGGTAGATACGCAGTATTTT
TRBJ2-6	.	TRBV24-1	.	CATSDLGDSSGANVLTF	TGTGCCACCAGTGATTTAGGGGACTCCTCTGGGGCCAACGTCCTGACTTTC
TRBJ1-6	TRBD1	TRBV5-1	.	CASRITDRGNSPLHF	TGCGCCAGCAGGATTACGGACAGGGGGAATTCACCCCTCCACTTT
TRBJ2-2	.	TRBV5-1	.	CASSSRSFDTGELFF	TGCGCCAGCAGCTCCCGGTCCTTCGACACCGGGGAGCTGTTTTTT
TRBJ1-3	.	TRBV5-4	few	CASSLVSRNTIYF	TGTGCCAGCAGCTTGGTTAGTAGAAACACCATATATTTT
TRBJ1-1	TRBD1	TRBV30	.	CAWSVLGTGGDLGTEAFF	TGTGCCTGGAGTGTACTTGGGACAGGGGGCGATTTGGGCACTGAAGCTTTCTTT
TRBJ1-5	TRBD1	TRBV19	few	CASSDYRGRSNQPQHF	TGTGCCAGTAGTGACTACAGGGGCAGGAGCAATCAGCCCCAGCATTTT
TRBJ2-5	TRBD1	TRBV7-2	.	CASSLAGTGETQYF	TGTGCCAGCAGCTTAGCCGGGACAGGGGAGACCCAGTACTTC
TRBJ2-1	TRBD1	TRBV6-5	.	CASRPGTGVYNEQFF	TGTGCCAGCAGACCCGGGACAGGGGTTTACAATGAGCAGTTCTTC